The present TCR beta chain was sequenced within a study of blood T cell repertoires in COVID-19 (TCRdb year 2020). In the study overall: Collaborator samples came from the United States, Italy and Spain and covered acute and convalescent phases of COVID-19. The prospective study material was composed of cDNA or gDNA derived from T cells, B-cell-depleted T cells, or PBMCs. Deeply sampled blood TCRbeta repertoires from subjects exposed to, actively infected with, or recovered from COVID-19 were included in the dataset. The repertoires were released in a freely available public database intended as a resource for research on the immune response to SARS-CoV-2. The samples were drawn from two sources: the first 160 participants of the ongoing ImmuneRACE study, and 1,200 or so subjects contributed by 6 global collaborators. A de-identified subject ID, COVID-19 status, age in years and sex were almost always included in the sample metadata. HLA class I and class II types, where available, came from metadata supplied by the sample provider rather than from assay-based typing. The study at large found these results: The amount of clinical and demographic metadata varied by source and participant and was provided uncurated.

Details on this clone: This receptor's antigen is unknown. One base away there is no much larger clone; base qualities are not given.

TCRbeta CDR3 regions were amplified from genomic DNA by means of the immunoSEQ Assay, a bias-controlled multiplex PCR. In the original analysis: Nucleated cell counts per sample were estimated from amplification of reference gene primers within the assay. To quantify the absolute abundance of each unique TCRbeta CDR3 rearrangement, sequence reads were collapsed and filtered. For each sample, productive Simpson clonality was calculated as the square root of Simpson's diversity index across productive rearrangements. The immuneACCESS repertoire file appears here via TCRdb, limited to in-frame rearrangements. These files lack a portion of the clones; in checked studies, under half of the deficit traces to unresolved V genes, and the cause of the others is not known. D and trimming come from the DNA, and the V and J calls and clone size come from that table. For this sample there are around 470,000 clones; around 90% appear just once. The ten largest clones add up to about 0.57% of the sample.

Enrolling through a virtual design, the prospective study's participants ranged in age from roughly 18 to 90 years and lived across roughly 24 United States geographic areas. In the prospective study, cohorts were assigned on the basis of participant-reported clinical history obtained from a screening survey and a study questionnaire. Recovered participants in ImmuneRACE Cohort 3 were defined by two consecutive negative NP/OP PCR tests, clearance by a healthcare professional, or resolution of symptoms. In the prospective study, mobile phlebotomists collected whole blood, serum and a nasopharyngeal or oropharyngeal swab from each participant. Participants in the prospective study had the option to provide additional blood draws and questionnaires over an approximately 2-month period. Before DNA extraction, blood samples from the prospective study were shipped at room temperature or frozen. CDR1 is given as SEHNR and CDR2 as FQNEAQ, both from the germline V gene (reference sequence). Germline trimming: 5 bases from V, 5 bases from J; junction bases outside gene matches: 10. From the cysteine through the phenylalanine, the CDR3 covers 16 amino acids. Just the 48-base CDR3 DNA is kept, in frame starting at base 1.

Sequencing input: PBMCs or T cells enriched from blood (not recorded which). Here the chain combines TRBV7-9 and TRBJ2-2; TRBD1 lines up with 8 middle nucleotides. This receptor was taken from a man younger than 35 who had recovered from COVID-19. The CDR3 protein sequence reads: CASSPIGQGITGELFF. Read as DNA, the sequence is TGTGCCAGCAGCCCTATTGGACAGGGAATAACCGGGGAGCTGTTTTTT.